The rows below give T cell receptor beta chains drawn from one sample of a study of regulatory and conventional T cells in RAG deficiency. The assay was immunoSEQ multiplex PCR, and TCRdb's table has in-frame clones only and misses some. The sample lists just over 6,500 clones, 82% occurring once. This sample also belongs to another study, concerning regulatory T cells.

The material sequenced was CD8+ T cells sorted from blood. These receptors originate from a human donor in good health. The CDR3 runs from the conserved cysteine through the conserved F or W. Expanded clones get a size class; other rows say once, few or many, or leave the size out.

v_call clone_size cdr3_aa
TRBV10-2 - CASGPSGGRTYEQYF
TRBV5-8 - CASSLAPSDQYF
TRBV2 - CASSERVGQGDYGYTF
TRBV5-6 few CASSLQTYEQYF
TRBV7-3 few CASSDSGYNYTF
TRBV6-4 once CASSLDSGAARYYEQYF
TRBV6-9 - CASSSRTSYTDTQYF
TRBV10-3 - CAISETQGTNEKLFF
TRBV6-5 - CASSLGQGYTF
TRBV5-1 - CASSVPNTEAFF
TRBV12-5 - CASGLWYEQYF
TRBV7-9 - CASSSGVEQYF
TRBV11-2 - CASSLVSDSYEQYF
TRBV6-6 - CASSYIDGWRNIQYF
TRBV4-1 - CASSLGQGDTSSYNSPLHF
TRBV29-1 - CSVEAGQGIEQYF
TRBV4-1 - CASSPQGGAEAFF
TRBV9 - CASSVESLSSGANVLTF
TRBV6-6 - CASSYVIYEKLFF
TRBV2 - CASLGVRTNTEAFF
TRBV30 - CAWRRGFSSYNEQFF
TRBV7-8 - CASSAGGGVIRGYTF
TRBV6-5 - CASSYSSGGPNYGYTF
TRBV4-3 - CASSQDPDGSNQPQHF
TRBV7-9 - CASSPGLGVYNEQFF
TRBV5-6 few CASSGTDTYGYTF
TRBV18 once CASSPPGGAYEQYF
TRBV5-6 - CASSLAVVNEQFF
TRBV4-3 - CASSQSGLAGLYEQYF
TRBV4-2 - CASSQLDNEQFF
TRBV7-9 once CASSLAGAGKSSSYEQYF
TRBV5-1 - CASSPWSGSTDTQYF
TRBV6-6 - CASSYGSGGQPQHF
TRBV9 - CASSVGDSLYEQYF
TRBV30 - CAWSPGFRKETQYF
TRBV7-9 - CASSLKGSYGYTF
TRBV5-6 - CASSSGTGGYEQYF
TRBV28 - CASSLLQVNTEAFF
TRBV11-3 - CASSTGISGNTIYF
TRBV4-1 - CASSLADSYSNQPQHF
TRBV7-6 once CASRDLREEGQFF
TRBV2 - CASSSLGGGYNEQFF
TRBV7-7 - CASSLGLAGTDTQYF
TRBV11-2 few CASSLAAGGSYNEQFF
TRBV11-2 - CASSLEVLGTGNTIYF
TRBV28 - CASSERQGRGTGELFF
TRBV5-1 - CASIQGNEQYF
TRBV6-5 - CASSYGATVNTEAFF
TRBV18 - CASSPGWTGQITGEQYF
TRBV7-9 - CASSSRTGALYEQYF
TRBV4-1 - CASTPGTGTSGANVLTF
TRBV4-1 once CASSQVHREPDEKLFF